The clone carrying this T cell receptor beta chain was seen more than once but under ten times. The CDR3 consists of 14 residues. The ends lost 5 bases at V and 2 bases at J; junction bases unmatched: 4. With listed TCR primers and previously described methods, bulk TCR libraries were prepared. TCRdb re-derived calls from the PCR reads in MiXCR, one entry per CDR3 protein. Of around 100,000 distinct CDR3 sequences in the sample, roughly 38% were seen once. The sample belongs to a study of molecular identifiers for immune sequencing clone quantification. Based on a CD8+CD4-CCR7+CD45RA+ profile, naive CD8 T cells were sorted.

Sequenced: naive CD8+ T cells from blood, with Jurkat cell RNA spiked in. Noted subset: FACS-sorted CD8+CD4-CCR7+CD45RA+ naive T cells. The chain couples TRBV12-3 or TRBV12-4 to TRBJ2-7, with TRBD1 matching over 9 bases. The clonotype comes from a human donor in good health. Some libraries in this study had Jurkat cell RNA spiked in. Written as DNA, the CDR3 is TGTGCCAGCAGTGGCCGGGACAGGGCCTACGAGCAGTACTTC. This gives the protein CASSGRDRAYEQYF.